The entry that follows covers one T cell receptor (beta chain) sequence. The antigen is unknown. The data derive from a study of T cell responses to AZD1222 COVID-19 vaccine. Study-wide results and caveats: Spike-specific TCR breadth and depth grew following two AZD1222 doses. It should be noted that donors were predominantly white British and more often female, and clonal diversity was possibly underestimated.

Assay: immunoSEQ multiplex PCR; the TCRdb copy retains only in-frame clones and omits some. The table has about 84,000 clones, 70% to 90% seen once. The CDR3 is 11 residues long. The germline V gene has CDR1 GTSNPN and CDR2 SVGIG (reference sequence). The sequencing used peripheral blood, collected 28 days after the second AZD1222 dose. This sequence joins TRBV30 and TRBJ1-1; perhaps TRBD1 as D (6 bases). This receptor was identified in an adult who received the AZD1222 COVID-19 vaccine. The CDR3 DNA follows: TGTACTTACAGGGAGAACACTGAAGCTTTCTTT. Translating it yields CTYRENTEAFF.